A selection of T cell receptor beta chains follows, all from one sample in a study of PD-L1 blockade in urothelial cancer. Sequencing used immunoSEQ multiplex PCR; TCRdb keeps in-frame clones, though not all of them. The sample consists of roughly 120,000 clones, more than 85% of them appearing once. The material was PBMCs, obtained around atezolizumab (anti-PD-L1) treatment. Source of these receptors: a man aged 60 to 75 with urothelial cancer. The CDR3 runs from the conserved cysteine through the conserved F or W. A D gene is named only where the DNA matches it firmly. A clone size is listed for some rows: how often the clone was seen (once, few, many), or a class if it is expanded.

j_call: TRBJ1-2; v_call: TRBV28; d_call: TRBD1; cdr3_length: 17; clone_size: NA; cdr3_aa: CASSSQRDRGLNYGYTF; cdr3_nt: TGTGCCAGCAGTTCCCAAAGGGACAGAGGGCTTAACTATGGCTACACCTTC
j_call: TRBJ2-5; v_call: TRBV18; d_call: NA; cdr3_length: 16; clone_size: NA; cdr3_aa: CASSPRRASGQETQYF; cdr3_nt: TGTGCCAGCTCACCACGGCGGGCCTCTGGGCAAGAGACCCAGTACTTC
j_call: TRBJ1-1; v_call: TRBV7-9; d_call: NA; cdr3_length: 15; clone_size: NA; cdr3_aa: CASSLRTDTNTEAFF; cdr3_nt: TGTGCCAGCAGCCTGCGGACTGATACTAACACTGAAGCTTTCTTT
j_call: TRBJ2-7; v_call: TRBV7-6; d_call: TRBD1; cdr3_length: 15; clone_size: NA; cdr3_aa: CASSLEDRGPLEQYF; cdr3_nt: TGTGCCAGCAGCTTAGAGGACAGGGGACCCCTCGAGCAGTACTTC
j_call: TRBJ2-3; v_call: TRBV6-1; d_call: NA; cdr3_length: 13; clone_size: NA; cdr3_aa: CAAQRGDQDTQYF; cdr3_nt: TGTGCCGCCCAAAGGGGTGACCAAGATACGCAGTATTTT
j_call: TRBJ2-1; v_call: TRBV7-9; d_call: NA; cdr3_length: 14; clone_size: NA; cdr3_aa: CASSPDSYILEQFF; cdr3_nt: TGTGCCAGCAGCCCGGACAGCTACATACTTGAGCAGTTCTTC
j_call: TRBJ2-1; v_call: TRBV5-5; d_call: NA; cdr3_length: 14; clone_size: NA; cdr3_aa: CASSLMGEYAGQFF; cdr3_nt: TGTGCCAGCAGCTTGATGGGAGAGTATGCAGGGCAGTTCTTC
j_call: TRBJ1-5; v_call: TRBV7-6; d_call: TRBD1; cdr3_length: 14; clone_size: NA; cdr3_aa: CASSHGTGAQPQHF; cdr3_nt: TGTGCCAGCAGCCATGGGACAGGGGCTCAGCCCCAGCATTTT
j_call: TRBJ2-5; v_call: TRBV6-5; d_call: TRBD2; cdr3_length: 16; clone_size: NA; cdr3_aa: CASSYSKRGVGETQYF; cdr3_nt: TGTGCCAGCAGTTACTCGAAACGGGGGGTTGGAGAGACCCAGTACTTC
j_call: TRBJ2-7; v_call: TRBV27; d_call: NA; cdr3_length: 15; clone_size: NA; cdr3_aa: CASSFRRLPGVEQYF; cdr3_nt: TGTGCCAGCAGTTTTCGACGATTACCCGGGGTTGAGCAGTACTTC
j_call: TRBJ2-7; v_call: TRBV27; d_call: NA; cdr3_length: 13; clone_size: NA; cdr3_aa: CASSVSGRYEQYF; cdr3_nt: TGTGCCAGCAGTGTTAGTGGGAGGTACGAGCAGTACTTC
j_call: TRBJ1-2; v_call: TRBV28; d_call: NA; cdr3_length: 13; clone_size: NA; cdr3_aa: CASRPSGRGGYTF; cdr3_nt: TGTGCCAGCCGCCCGAGCGGGCGGGGTGGCTACACCTTC
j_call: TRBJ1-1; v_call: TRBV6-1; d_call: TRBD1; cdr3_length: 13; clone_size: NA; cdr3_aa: CASSGTGGTEAFF; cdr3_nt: TGTGCCAGCAGTGGGACAGGGGGCACTGAAGCTTTCTTT
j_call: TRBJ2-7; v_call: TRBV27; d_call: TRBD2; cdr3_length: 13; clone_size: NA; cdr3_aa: CASSRGLGYEQYF; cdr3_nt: TGTGCCAGCAGTAGGGGACTAGGGTACGAGCAGTACTTC
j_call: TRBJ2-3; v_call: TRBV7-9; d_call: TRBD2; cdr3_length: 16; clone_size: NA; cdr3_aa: CASSPSGGPVTDTQYF; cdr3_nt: TGTGCCAGCAGCCCTAGCGGGGGCCCTGTCACAGATACGCAGTATTTT
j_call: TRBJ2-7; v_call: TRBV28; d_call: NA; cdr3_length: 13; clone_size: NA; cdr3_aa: CASSSVGPYEQYF; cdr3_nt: TGTGCCAGCAGTTCAGTTGGCCCCTACGAGCAGTACTTC
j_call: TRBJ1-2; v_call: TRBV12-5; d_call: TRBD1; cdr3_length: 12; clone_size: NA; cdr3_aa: CASGSDRAGYTF; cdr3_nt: TGTGCTAGTGGTTCGGACAGGGCTGGCTACACCTTC
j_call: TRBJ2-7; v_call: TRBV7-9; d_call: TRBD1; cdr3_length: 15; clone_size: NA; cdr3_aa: CASSPRDRVSYEQYF; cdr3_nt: TGTGCCAGCAGCCCCCGGGACAGGGTATCCTACGAGCAGTACTTC
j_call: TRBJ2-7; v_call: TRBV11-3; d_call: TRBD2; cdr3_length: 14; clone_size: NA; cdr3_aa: CASSLVSGSDEQYF; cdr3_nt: TGTGCCAGCAGCTTAGTTAGCGGGAGCGACGAGCAGTACTTC
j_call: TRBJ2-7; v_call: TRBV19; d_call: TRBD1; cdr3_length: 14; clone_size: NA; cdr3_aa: CASSAGQGDNEQYF; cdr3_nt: TGTGCCAGTAGTGCGGGACAGGGGGACAACGAGCAGTACTTC
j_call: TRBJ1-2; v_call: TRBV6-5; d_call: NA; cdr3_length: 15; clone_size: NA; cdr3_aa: CASSYSRTVNYGYTF; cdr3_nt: TGTGCCAGCAGTTACTCGAGGACAGTTAACTATGGCTACACCTTC
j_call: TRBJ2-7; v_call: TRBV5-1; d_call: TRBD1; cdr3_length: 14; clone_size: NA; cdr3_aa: CASSLDRSSYEQYF; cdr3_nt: TGCGCCAGCAGCCTGGACAGGAGCTCCTACGAGCAGTACTTC
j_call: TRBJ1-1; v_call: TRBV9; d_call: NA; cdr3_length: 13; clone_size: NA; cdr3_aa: CASSVAQYTEAFF; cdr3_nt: TGTGCCAGCAGCGTAGCCCAGTACACTGAAGCTTTCTTT
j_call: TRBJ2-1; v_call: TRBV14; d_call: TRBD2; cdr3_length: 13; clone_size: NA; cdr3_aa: CASSHELAGVLLF; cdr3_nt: TGTGCCAGCAGCCATGAACTAGCGGGAGTGCTGCTCTTC
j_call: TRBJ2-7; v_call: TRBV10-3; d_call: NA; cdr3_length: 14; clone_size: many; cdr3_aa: CAISEPGQRYEQYF; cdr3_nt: TGTGCCATCAGTGAACCGGGACAACGGTACGAGCAGTACTTC
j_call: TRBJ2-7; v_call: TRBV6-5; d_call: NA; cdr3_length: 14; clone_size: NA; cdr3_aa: CASKNRMSSYEQYF; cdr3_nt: TGTGCCAGCAAGAACAGAATGAGCTCCTACGAGCAGTACTTC
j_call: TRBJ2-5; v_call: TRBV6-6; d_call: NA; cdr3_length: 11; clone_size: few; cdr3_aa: CASSTQETQYF; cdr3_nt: TGTGCCAGCAGTACTCAAGAGACCCAGTACTTC